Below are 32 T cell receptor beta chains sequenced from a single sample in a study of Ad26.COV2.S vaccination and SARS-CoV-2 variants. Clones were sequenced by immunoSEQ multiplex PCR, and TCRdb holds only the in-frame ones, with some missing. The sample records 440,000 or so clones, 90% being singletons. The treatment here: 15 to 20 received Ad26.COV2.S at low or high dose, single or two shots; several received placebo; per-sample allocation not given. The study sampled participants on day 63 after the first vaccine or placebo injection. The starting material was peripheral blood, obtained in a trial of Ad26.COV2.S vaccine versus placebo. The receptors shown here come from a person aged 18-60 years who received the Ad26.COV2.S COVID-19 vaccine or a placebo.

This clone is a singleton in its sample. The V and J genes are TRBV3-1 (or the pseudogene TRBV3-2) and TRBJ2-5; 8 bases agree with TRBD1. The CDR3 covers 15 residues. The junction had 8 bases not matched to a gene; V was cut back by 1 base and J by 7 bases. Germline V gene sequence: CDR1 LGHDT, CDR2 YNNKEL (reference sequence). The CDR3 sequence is CASSQVRTGSGTQYF. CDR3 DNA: TGTGCCAGCAGCCAAGTGAGGACAGGGTCGGGGACCCAGTACTTC.

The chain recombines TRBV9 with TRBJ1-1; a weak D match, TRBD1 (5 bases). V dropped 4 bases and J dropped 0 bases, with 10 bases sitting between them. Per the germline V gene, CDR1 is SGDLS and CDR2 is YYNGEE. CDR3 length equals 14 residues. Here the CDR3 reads CASSQQGMNTEAFF. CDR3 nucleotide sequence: TGTGCCAGCAGCCAGCAGGGCATGAACACTGAAGCTTTCTTT.

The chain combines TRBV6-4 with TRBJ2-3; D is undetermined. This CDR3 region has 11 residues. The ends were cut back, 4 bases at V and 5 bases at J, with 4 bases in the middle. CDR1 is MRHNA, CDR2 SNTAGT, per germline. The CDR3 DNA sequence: TGTGCCAGCAGTGTCGGAGATACGCAGTATTTT. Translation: CASSVGDTQYF.

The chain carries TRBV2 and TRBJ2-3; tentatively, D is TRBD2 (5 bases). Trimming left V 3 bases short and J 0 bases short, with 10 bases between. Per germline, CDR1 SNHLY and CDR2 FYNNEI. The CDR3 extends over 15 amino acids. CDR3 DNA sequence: TGTGCCAGCAGTGATTCGGGCGGGAGCACAGATACGCAGTATTTT. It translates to CASSDSGGSTDTQYF. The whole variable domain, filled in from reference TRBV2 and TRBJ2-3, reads EPEVTQTPSHQVTQMGQEVILRCVPISNHLYFYWYRQILGQKVEFLVSFYNNEISEKSEIFDDQFSVERPDGSNFTLKIRSTKLEDSAMYFCASSDSGGSTDTQYFGPGTRLTVL.

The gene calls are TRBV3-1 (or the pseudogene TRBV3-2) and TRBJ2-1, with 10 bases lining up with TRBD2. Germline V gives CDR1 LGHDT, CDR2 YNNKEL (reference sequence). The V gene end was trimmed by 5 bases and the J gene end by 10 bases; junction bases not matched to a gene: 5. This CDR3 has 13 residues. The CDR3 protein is CASSSLAGDEQFF. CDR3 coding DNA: TGTGCCAGCAGCTCTCTAGCGGGAGACGAGCAGTTCTTC.

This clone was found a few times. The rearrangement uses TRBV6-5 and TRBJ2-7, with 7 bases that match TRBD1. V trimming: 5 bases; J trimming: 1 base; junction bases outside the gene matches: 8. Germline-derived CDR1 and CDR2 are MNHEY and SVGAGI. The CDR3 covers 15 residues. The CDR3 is CASSRQGWVSYEQYF. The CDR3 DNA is TGTGCCAGCAGTCGACAGGGATGGGTTTCCTACGAGCAGTACTTC.

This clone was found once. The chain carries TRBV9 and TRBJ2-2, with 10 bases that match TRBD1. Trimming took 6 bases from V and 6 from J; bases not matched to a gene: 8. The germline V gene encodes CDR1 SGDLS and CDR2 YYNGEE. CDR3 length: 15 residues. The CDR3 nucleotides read TGTGCCAGCACCGGCGGGACAGGGGTTCCCGGGGAGCTGTTTTTT. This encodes CASTGGTGVPGELFF.

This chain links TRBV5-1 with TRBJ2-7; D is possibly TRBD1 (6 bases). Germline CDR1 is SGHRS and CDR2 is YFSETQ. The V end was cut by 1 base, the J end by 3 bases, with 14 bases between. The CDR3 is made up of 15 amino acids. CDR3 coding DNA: TGCGCCAGCAGCTTGACAGGGATACGGGGCTACGAGCAGTACTTC. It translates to CASSLTGIRGYEQYF.

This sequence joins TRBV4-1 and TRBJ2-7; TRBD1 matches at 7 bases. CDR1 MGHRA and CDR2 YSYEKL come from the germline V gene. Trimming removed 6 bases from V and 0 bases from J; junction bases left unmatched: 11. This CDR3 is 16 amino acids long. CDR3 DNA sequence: TGCGCCAGCAGTTTCATGACAGGGCCTAACTCCTACGAGCAGTACTTC. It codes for CASSFMTGPNSYEQYF.

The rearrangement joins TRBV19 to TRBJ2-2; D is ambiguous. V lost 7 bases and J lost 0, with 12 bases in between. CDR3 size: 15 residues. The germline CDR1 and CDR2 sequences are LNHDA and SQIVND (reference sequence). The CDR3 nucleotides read TGTGCCAGTATTAAGGGATCCACGAACACCGGGGAGCTGTTTTTT. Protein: CASIKGSTNTGELFF.

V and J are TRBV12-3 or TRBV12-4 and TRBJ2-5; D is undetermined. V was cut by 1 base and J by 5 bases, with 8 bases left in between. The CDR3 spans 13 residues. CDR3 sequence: CASSLDPWETQYF. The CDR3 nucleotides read TGTGCCAGCAGTTTAGACCCCTGGGAGACCCAGTACTTC.

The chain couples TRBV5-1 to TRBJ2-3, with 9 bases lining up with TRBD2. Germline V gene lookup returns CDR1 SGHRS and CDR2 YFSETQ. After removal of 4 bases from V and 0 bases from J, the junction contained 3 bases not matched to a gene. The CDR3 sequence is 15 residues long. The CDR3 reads CASSHGLASTDTQYF. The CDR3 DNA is TGCGCCAGCAGCCACGGACTAGCGAGCACAGATACGCAGTATTTT.

In nucleotides, the CDR3 is TGTGCCAGCAGTTCCACGCGACGGACTAGTCACACCGGGGAGCTGTTTTTT. Amino acids: CASSSTRRTSHTGELFF. The chain combines TRBV6-2 or TRBV6-3 with TRBJ2-2; 7 nucleotides agree with TRBD2. This CDR3 has 17 amino acids. V shed 4 bases and J 3 bases; nucleotides not matched to a gene: 11. The germline V gene has CDR1 MNHEY and CDR2 SVGEGT.

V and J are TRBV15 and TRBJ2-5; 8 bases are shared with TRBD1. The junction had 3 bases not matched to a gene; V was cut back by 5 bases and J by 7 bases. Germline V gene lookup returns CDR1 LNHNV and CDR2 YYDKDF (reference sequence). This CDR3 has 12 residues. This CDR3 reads CATSPGTGTQYF. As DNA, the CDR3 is TGTGCCACCAGCCCAGGGACAGGGACCCAGTACTTC. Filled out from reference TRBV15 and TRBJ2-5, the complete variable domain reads DAMVIQNPRYQVTQFGKPVTLSCSQTLNHNVMYWYQQKSSQAPKLLFHYYDKDFNNEADTPDNFQSRRPNTSFCFLDIRSPGLGDTAMYLCATSPGTGTQYFGPGTRLLVL.

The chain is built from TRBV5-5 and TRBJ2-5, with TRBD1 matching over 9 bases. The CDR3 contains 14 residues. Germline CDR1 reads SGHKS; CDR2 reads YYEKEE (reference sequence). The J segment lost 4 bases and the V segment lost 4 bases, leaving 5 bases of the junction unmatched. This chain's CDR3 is CASSVTGGPETQYF. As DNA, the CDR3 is TGTGCCAGCAGCGTTACAGGGGGCCCAGAGACCCAGTACTTC.

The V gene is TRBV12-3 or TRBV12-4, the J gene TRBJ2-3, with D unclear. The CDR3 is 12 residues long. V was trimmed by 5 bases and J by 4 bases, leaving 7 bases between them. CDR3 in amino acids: CASSTSPDTQYF. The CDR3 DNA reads TGTGCCAGCAGTACAAGCCCAGATACGCAGTATTTT.

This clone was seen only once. In DNA, the CDR3 is TGCGCCAGCAGTCAATTCCCGGGACCTACAACTAATGAAAAACTGTTTTTT. Protein: CASSQFPGPTTNEKLFF. The chain has TRBV23-1 and TRBJ1-4; D might be TRBD1 (5 bases). TRBV23-1 is noted as an ORF with a role that remains uncertain. V was pared by 1 base and J by 0 bases, with 12 bases between. The CDR3 sequence is 17 residues long.

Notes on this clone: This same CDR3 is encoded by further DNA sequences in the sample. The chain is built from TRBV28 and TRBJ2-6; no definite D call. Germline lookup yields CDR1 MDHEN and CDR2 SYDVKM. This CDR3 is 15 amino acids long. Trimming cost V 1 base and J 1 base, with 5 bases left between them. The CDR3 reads CASSLSSSGANVLTF. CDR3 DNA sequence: TGTGCCAGCAGTTTATCATCTTCTGGGGCCAACGTCCTGACTTTC.

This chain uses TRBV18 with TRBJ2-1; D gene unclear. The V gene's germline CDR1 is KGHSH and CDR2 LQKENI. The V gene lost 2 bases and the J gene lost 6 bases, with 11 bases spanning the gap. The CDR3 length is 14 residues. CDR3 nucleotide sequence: TGTGCCAGCTCACCATTGACGGTAGGCAATGAGCAGTTCTTC. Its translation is CASSPLTVGNEQFF.

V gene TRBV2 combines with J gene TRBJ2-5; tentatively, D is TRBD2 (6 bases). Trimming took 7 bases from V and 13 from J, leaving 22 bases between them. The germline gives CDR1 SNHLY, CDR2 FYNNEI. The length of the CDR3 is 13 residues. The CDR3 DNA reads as TGTGCCAGCAAAAATAGCGGAGGGGTTAAATGGTACTTC. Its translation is CASKNSGGVKWYF.

In DNA, the CDR3 is TGTGCCAGCAGTTACTTTGGGGAGGACACAGATACGCAGTATTTT. Translated: CASSYFGEDTDTQYF. The chain links TRBV6-5 to TRBJ2-3, with D perhaps matching TRBD2 (6 bases). Germline CDR1 and CDR2: MNHEY and SVGAGI. The CDR3 extends over 15 amino acids. V was pared by 1 base and J by 2 bases, with 10 bases between.

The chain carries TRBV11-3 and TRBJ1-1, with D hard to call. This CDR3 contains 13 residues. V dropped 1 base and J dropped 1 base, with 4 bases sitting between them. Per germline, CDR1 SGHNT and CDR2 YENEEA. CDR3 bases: TGTGCCAGCAGCTTAGCGTGGAACACTGAAGCTTTCTTT. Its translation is CASSLAWNTEAFF.

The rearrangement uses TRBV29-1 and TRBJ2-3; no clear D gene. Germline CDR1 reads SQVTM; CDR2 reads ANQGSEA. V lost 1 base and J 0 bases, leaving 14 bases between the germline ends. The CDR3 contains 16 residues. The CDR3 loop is CSVEGARHPSTDTQYF. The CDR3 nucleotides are TGCAGCGTTGAAGGTGCGAGACACCCTAGCACAGATACGCAGTATTTT.

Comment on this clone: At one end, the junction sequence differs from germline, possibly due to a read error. The chain's CDR3 is CASTEAGKAYNEQFF. CDR3 in DNA: TGTGCCAGCACTGAAGCGGGTAAAGCCTACAATGAGCAGTTCTTC. V gene TRBV6-1 combines with J gene TRBJ2-1, with D perhaps matching TRBD2 (6 bases). The CDR3 runs to 15 residues. Germline assignment: CDR1 MNHNS and CDR2 SASEGT.

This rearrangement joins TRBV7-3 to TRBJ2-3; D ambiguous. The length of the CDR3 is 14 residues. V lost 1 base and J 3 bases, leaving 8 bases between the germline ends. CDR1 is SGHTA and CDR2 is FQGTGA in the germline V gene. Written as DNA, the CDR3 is TGTGCCAGCAGCTTAATAGGTGCAACAGATACGCAGTATTTT. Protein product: CASSLIGATDTQYF.

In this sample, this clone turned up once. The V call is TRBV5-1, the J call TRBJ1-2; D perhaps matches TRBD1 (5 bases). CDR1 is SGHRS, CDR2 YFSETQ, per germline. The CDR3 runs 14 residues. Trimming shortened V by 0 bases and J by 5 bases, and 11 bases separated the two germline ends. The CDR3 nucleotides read TGCGCCAGCAGCTTGGCCGGGGCAGGGTATGGCTACACCTTC. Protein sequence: CASSLAGAGYGYTF.

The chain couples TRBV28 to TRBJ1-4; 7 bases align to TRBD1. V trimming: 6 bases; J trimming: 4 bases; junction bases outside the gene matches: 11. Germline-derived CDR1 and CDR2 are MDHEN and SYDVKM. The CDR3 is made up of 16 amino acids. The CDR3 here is CASRSPGGTDNEKLFF. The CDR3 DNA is TGTGCCAGCAGATCGCCGGGGGGGACAGATAATGAAAAACTGTTTTTT.

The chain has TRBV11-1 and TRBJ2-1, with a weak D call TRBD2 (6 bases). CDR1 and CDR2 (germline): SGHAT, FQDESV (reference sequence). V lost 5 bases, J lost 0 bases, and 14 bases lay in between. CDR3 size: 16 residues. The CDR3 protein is CASSPLASSSYNEQFF. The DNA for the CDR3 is TGTGCCAGCAGCCCTCTAGCGTCAAGCTCCTACAATGAGCAGTTCTTC.

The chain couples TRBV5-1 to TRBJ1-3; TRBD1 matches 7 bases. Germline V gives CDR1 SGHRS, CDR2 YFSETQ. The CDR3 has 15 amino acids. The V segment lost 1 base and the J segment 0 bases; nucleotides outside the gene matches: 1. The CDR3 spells CASSLTGASGNTIYF. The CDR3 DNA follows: TGCGCCAGCAGCTTGACAGGGGCCTCTGGAAACACCATATATTTT.

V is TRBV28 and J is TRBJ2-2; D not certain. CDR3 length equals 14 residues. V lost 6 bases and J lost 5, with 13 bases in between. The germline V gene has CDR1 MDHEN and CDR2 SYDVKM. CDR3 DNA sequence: TGTGCCAGCAGCCCCGTAGGCATGACCGGGGAGCTGTTTTTT. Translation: CASSPVGMTGELFF.

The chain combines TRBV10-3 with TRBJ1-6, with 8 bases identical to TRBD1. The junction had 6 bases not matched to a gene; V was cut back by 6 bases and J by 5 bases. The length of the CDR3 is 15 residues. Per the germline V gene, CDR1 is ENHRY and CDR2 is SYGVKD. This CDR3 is CAIRETGANNSPLHF. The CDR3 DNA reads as TGTGCCATCAGAGAGACAGGGGCTAATAATTCACCCCTCCACTTT.

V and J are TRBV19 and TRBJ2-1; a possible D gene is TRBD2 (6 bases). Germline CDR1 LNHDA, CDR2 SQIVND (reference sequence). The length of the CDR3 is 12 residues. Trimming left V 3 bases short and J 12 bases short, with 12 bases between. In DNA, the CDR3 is TGTGCCAGTAGTATTTGGGGGGAGAGGCAGTTCTTC. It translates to CASSIWGERQFF.